These 3 T cell receptor beta chains came from one sample sequenced in a study of preoperative IRX-2 immunotherapy in early breast cancer. Treatment specified: preoperative locoregional IRX-2 cytokine immunotherapy. Here immunoSEQ multiplex PCR was the method, and the copy in TCRdb shows in-frame clones only, minus some. The table has around 40,000 clones, roughly 95% seen once. The sequenced sample was tumor tissue, obtained after IRX-2 immunotherapy. These TCRs come from a human donor with breast cancer.

This chain connects TRBV6-6 to TRBJ2-5, with D possibly being TRBD2 (7 bases). The CDR3 sequence is 14 residues long. V was shortened by 2 bases and J by 5 bases, with 12 bases between the two germline ends. Germline V CDR1 and CDR2: MNHNY, SVGAGI (reference sequence). The CDR3 DNA follows: TGTGCCAGCAGTTACGGGGGGGCTGGGGAGACCCAGTACTTC. Translated: CASSYGGAGETQYF.

The V call is TRBV4-1, the J call TRBJ2-5; D is tentatively TRBD1 or TRBD2 (6 bases each). With 5 bases removed from V and 5 bases from J, the gap between germline ends came to 18 bases. CDR1 MGHRA and CDR2 YSYEKL come from the germline V gene. This CDR3 is built from 15 residues. CDR3 sequence: CASSIGGLGEETQYF. In nucleotides, the CDR3 is TGCGCCAGCAGCATCGGGGGCCTTGGTGAGGAGACCCAGTACTTC.

The rearrangement links TRBV7-8 to TRBJ1-5; D is unclear. CDR3 length: 11 residues. Trimming took 4 bases from V and 9 from J, leaving 7 bases between them. Germline V gene lookup returns CDR1 SGHVS and CDR2 FQNEAQ. The CDR3 bases are TGTGCCAGCAGCTCGATTGGGCCCCAGCATTTT. Encoded protein: CASSSIGPQHF.